One and the same sample provided the 16 T cell receptor beta chains below, sequenced in a study of T cells after yellow fever vaccination. One entry per CDR3 protein results from TCRdb running MiXCR on the 5' RACE reads. The sample gives some 300,000 distinct CDR3 sequences, roughly a tenth of which show up once; around 3.2% is in the top ten. The sample here was CD4+ T cells sorted from PBMCs, taken 45 days after the yellow fever booster vaccination. These receptors all stem from a man in his late teens or twenties who received the YFV17D yellow fever vaccine.

This clonotype was recorded a few times. The chain is built from TRBV6-5 and TRBJ1-1; D might be TRBD1 (6 bases). The germline gives CDR1 MNHEY, CDR2 SVGAGI. V lost 2 bases to trimming and J lost 1 base, with 14 bases between them. The CDR3 loop spans 16 amino acids. As DNA, the CDR3 is TGTGCCAGCAGTTACGACGGGGGGCGGAGGAACACTGAAGCTTTCTTT. It specifies CASSYDGGRRNTEAFF.

The chain joins TRBV4-2 to TRBJ2-5, with D tentatively TRBD1 or TRBD2 (6 bases each). Looked up from germline, CDR1 is LGHNA and CDR2 is YNFKEQ. This CDR3 has 18 residues. Trimming stripped 3 bases from V and 0 bases from J, with 20 bases between. CDR3 DNA sequence: TGTGCCAGCAGCCACGCTTGGAAAGGAGGGGGTCACCAAGAGACCCAGTACTTC. This translates into CASSHAWKGGGHQETQYF.

The V call is TRBV3-1, the J call TRBJ1-1; 9 bases are a match to TRBD1. The CDR3 is 15 residues long. V trimming: 1 base; J trimming: 12 bases; junction bases outside the gene matches: 12. Germline CDR1 is LGHDT and CDR2 is YNNKEL (reference sequence). Here the CDR3 reads CASSQGTPGQGRTFF. DNA of the CDR3: TGTGCCAGCAGCCAAGGCACGCCGGGACAGGGTCGAACTTTCTTT.

In this sample, this clonotype turned up many times. J is TRBJ2-3 and V is TRBV7-9; TRBD2 agrees at 8 bases. Germline CDR1 reads SEHNR; CDR2 reads FQNEAQ (reference sequence). This CDR3 comprises 15 residues. After removal of 1 base from V and 2 bases from J, the junction contained 2 bases not matched to a gene. The CDR3 sequence is CASSLGGGPTDTQYF. CDR3 nucleotide sequence: TGTGCCAGCAGCTTAGGCGGGGGGCCCACAGATACGCAGTATTTT.

This clonotype was detected ten times or more. The chain couples TRBV5-1 to TRBJ2-5; D is possibly TRBD1 or TRBD2 (5 bases each). Trimming took 5 bases from V and 3 from J, leaving 17 bases between them. The germline V gene has CDR1 SGHRS and CDR2 YFSETQ. CDR3 length: 15 residues. In nucleotides, the CDR3 is TGCGCCAGCAGTCCTGTTGGGGGTGATGAAGAGACCCAGTACTTC. It translates to CASSPVGGDEETQYF.

The chain couples TRBV9 to TRBJ2-7; 12 bases are a match to TRBD1. The CDR3 loop spans 15 amino acids. Per the germline V gene, CDR1 is SGDLS and CDR2 is YYNGEE. The J segment lost 5 bases and the V segment lost 0 bases, leaving 3 bases of the junction unmatched. In DNA, the CDR3 is TGTGCCAGCAGCGTAGGAGGGACAGGGGGCAACGAGCAGTACTTC. It encodes CASSVGGTGGNEQYF.

This clonotype was counted only a few times. This chain uses TRBV11-3 with TRBJ2-1; TRBD1 might be the D (7 bases). In germline, CDR1 is SGHNT, CDR2 YENEEA. There are 16 residues in the CDR3. V shed 2 bases and J shed 2 bases, with 13 bases lying between them. CDR3: CASSLNRGGTYNEQFF. DNA for the CDR3: TGTGCCAGCAGCTTAAACAGGGGAGGAACCTACAATGAGCAGTTCTTC.

The rearrangement uses TRBV18 and TRBJ1-4; possibly TRBD1 for D (5 bases). CDR3 length: 14 amino acids. Trimming removed 2 bases at V and 8 bases at J, with 12 bases between. Germline loops: CDR1 KGHSH, CDR2 LQKENI. DNA of the CDR3: TGTGCCAGCTCACCATCCGGGGCAGGAGAAAAACTGTTTTTT. Translated, it gives CASSPSGAGEKLFF.

The sample holds a few counts of this clonotype. The chain employs TRBV21-1 and TRBJ1-3. TRBV21-1 is recorded as a pseudogene. This CDR3 has 16 amino acids. This CDR3 reads CASSLVGRVGRNTIYF. The CDR3 DNA follows: TGTGCCAGCAGCCTAGTGGGCAGGGTAGGAAGGAACACCATATATTTT.

The chain couples TRBV7-3 to TRBJ1-6; D gene unclear. The CDR3 covers 16 residues. The V and J ends lost 2 bases and 8 bases respectively, with 16 bases between them. Germline values: CDR1 SGHTA, CDR2 FQGTGA. CDR3 in amino acids: CASSLRPAGRDSPLHF. For the CDR3, the DNA is TGTGCCAGCAGCTTACGGCCTGCCGGGAGGGATTCACCCCTCCACTTT.

This clonotype has only a few counts. The rearrangement uses TRBV7-2 and TRBJ2-5, with a weak D call TRBD2 (5 bases). The V end lost 5 bases, the J end lost 5 bases, and 15 bases lay between the germline ends. Germline V lookup: CDR1 SGHTA, CDR2 FQGNSA. CDR3 size: 14 residues. CDR3 nucleotides: TGTGCCAGCAGCGGACGATACCGAGGGGAGACCCAGTACTTC. Amino acids: CASSGRYRGETQYF.

The chain carries TRBV7-2 and TRBJ2-5; D is undetermined. The CDR3 length is 14 residues. V was cut by 1 base and J by 3 bases, with 9 bases left in between. The germline gives CDR1 SGHTA, CDR2 FQGNSA. CDR3 nucleotide sequence: TGTGCCAGCAGCTTAGAACTGGCAGAAGAGACCCAGTACTTC. Translation gives CASSLELAEETQYF.

The J gene is TRBJ1-3, the V gene TRBV11-2, with D possibly matching TRBD1 (6 bases). Germline-derived CDR1 and CDR2 are SGHAT and FQNNGV. The CDR3 loop spans 15 amino acids. Trimming stripped 5 bases from V and 6 bases from J, with 17 bases between. CDR3 protein: CASSPRWGGENTIYF. The CDR3 DNA reads as TGTGCCAGCAGCCCCCGGTGGGGGGGCGAAAACACCATATATTTT.

The chain is built from TRBV6-2 or TRBV6-3 and TRBJ2-6; 7 positions match TRBD1. The germline gives CDR1 MNHEY, CDR2 SVGEGT. The CDR3 loop spans 21 amino acids. V gave up 0 bases and J gave up 0 bases; unmatched junction bases: 14. The CDR3 DNA reads TGTGCCAGCAGTTACTCGAAATCCGGACAGGTGCCCTTCTCTGGGGCCAACGTCCTGACTTTC. Encoded protein: CASSYSKSGQVPFSGANVLTF.

J is TRBJ2-1 and V is TRBV11-2, with a weak D call TRBD2 (6 bases). The CDR3 has 14 amino acids. Germline V lookup: CDR1 SGHAT, CDR2 FQNNGV. V lost 0 bases, J lost 7 bases, and 10 bases lay in between. Here the CDR3 DNA reads TGTGCCAGCAGCTTAGAGAGACTAGGGAATGAGCAGTTCTTC. The encoded protein is CASSLERLGNEQFF. Drawing the rest from reference TRBV11-2 and TRBJ2-1, the complete variable domain is EAGVAQSPRYKIIEKRQSVAFWCNPISGHATLYWYQQILGQGPKLLIQFQNNGVVDDSQLPKDRFSAERLKGVDSTLKIQPAKLEDSAVYLCASSLERLGNEQFFGPGTRLTVL.

In this sample, this clonotype turned up a few times. The genes are TRBV14 and TRBJ2-5; TRBD1 agrees at 8 bases. The CDR3 runs to 15 residues. CDR1 and CDR2 from the germline V gene are SGHDN and FVKESK. The J segment lost 2 bases and the V segment lost 4 bases, leaving 6 bases of the junction unmatched. The CDR3 loop reads CASSLGTGLQETQYF. The CDR3 nucleotides are TGTGCCAGCAGCCTGGGGACAGGTTTACAAGAGACCCAGTACTTC. Using reference TRBV14 and TRBJ2-5 for the parts outside the CDR3, the full variable domain is EAGVTQFPSHSVIEKGQTVTLRCDPISGHDNLYWYRRVMGKEIKFLLHFVKESKQDESGMPNNRFLAERTGGTYSTLKVQPAELEDSGVYFCASSLGTGLQETQYFGPGTRLLVL.